A single T cell receptor beta chain is shown here with its context. Its specificity is unknown. From the RACE reads, TCRdb called clonotypes with MiXCR, one entry per CDR3 protein. The table has roughly 94,000 distinct CDR3 sequences, about 9.6% seen once. As to time point: patch test 2, 6 weeks after DPC sensitization. The treatment here: therapeutic diphenylcyclopropenone sensitization with weekly scalp DPC. This entry comes from a study of human T cells and chemical hapten exposure. Overall study: Weekly administration of diphenylcyclopropenone to the scalp of patients continued throughout the approximately 24-week study. Mainly, slight library volume differences in the pool made TCR yields vary.

General observations from the study: PT1 expanded TCR numbers tracked positively with patch test score. TCRs exceeding 1 in 1000 frequency stayed unchanged with DPC sensitization.

CDR1 and CDR2 (germline): SNHLY, FYNNEI. There are 16 residues in the CDR3. V trimming: 6 bases; J trimming: 1 base; junction bases outside the gene matches: 8. This clonotype originated in a woman in her thirties or forties with alopecia areata. Some clones in this sample may be carry-over from other donors' samples. The sequenced sample was whole blood, obtained in connection with sensitization to the hapten diphenylcyclopropenone (DPC). The chain links TRBV2 to TRBJ2-3, with 9 positions matching TRBD2. CDR3 DNA sequence: TGTGCCAGCAGCCCCCGGGCTAGCGGGGGCACAGATACGCAGTATTTT. Protein product: CASSPRASGGTDTQYF.